The text below deals with one T cell receptor (beta chain). The sample comes from a study of blood T cell repertoires in COVID-19. Libraries were prepared by immunoSEQ multiplex PCR; TCRdb keeps only in-frame clonotypes and omits some of them. The repertoire holds about 190,000 clones, approximately 81% seen once, with 4.5% to 5% in the top ten. Germline V CDR1 and CDR2: MNHNY, SVGAGI (reference sequence). This CDR3 is 13 amino acids long. V lost 8 bases and J lost 2, with 12 bases in between. Source material: peripheral blood. The chain uses TRBV6-6 and TRBJ1-2; the D gene is possibly TRBD1 (5 bases). This clonotype was obtained from an elderly woman with acute or convalescent COVID-19. The CDR3 DNA reads TGTGCCAGCCGGGGAGGGGACAACTATGGCTACACCTTC. Its protein is CASRGGDNYGYTF.